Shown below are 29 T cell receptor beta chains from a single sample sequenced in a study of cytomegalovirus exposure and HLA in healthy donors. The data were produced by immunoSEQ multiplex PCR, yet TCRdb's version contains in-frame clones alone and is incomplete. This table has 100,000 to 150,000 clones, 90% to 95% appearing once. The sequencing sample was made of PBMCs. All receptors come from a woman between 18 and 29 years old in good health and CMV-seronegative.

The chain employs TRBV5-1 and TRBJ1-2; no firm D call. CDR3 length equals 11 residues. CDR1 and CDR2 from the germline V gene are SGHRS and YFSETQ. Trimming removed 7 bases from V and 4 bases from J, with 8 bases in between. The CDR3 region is CASGHGYGYTF. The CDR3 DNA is TGCGCCAGCGGGCACGGCTATGGCTACACCTTC.

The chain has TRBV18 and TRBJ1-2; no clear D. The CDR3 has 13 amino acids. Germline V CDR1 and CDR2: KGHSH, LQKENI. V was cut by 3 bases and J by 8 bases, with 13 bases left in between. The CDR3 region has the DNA TGTGCCAGCTCACCTAGGGAGGTAGGAGGCTACACCTTC. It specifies CASSPREVGGYTF. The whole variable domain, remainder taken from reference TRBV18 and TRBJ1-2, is NAGVMQNPRHLVRRRGQEARLRCSPMKGHSHVYWYRQLPEEGLKFMVYLQKENIIDESGMPKERFSAEFPKEGPSILRIQQVVRGDSAAYFCASSPREVGGYTFGSGTRLTVV.

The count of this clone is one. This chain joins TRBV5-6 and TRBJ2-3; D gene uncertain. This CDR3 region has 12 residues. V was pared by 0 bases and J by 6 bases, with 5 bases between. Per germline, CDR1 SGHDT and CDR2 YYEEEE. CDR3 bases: TGTGCCAGCAGCTTGGTATCCGATACGCAGTATTTT. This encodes CASSLVSDTQYF. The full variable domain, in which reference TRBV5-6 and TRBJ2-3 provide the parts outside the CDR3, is DAGVTQSPTHLIKTRGQQVTLRCSPKSGHDTVSWYQQALGQGPQFIFQYYEEEERQRGNFPDRFSGHQFPNYSSELNVNALLLGDSALYLCASSLVSDTQYFGPGTRLTVL.

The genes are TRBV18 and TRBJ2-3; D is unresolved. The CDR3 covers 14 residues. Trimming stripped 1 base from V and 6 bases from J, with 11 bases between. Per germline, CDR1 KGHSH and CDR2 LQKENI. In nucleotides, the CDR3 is TGTGCCAGCTCACCACTTGTGAGTATGGATACGCAGTATTTT. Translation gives CASSPLVSMDTQYF.

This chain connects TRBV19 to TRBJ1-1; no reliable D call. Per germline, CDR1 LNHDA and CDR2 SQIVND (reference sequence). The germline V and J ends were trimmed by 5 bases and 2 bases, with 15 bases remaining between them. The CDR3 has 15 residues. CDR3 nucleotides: TGTGCCAGTAGTTTCACCGGTCGTTACAACACTGAAGCTTTCTTT. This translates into CASSFTGRYNTEAFF.

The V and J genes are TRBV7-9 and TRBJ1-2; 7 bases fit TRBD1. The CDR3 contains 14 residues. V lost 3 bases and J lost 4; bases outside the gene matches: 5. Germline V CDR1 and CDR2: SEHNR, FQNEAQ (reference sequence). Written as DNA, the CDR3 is TGTGCCAGCAGCTTTTGGCCAGGGGGCTATGGCTACACCTTC. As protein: CASSFWPGGYGYTF.

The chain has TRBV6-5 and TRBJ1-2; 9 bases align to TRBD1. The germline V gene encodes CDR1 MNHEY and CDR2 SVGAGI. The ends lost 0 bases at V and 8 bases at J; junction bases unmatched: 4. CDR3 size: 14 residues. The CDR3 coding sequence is TGTGCCAGCAGTTACTCGGACAGGGGATACGGCTACACCTTC. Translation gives CASSYSDRGYGYTF.

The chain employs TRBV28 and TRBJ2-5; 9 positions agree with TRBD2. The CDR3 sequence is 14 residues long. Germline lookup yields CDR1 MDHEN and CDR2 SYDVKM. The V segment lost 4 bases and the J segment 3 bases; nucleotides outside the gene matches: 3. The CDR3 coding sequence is TGTGCCAGCAGTTCCCTAGCGGGGAAAGAGACCCAGTACTTC. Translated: CASSSLAGKETQYF.

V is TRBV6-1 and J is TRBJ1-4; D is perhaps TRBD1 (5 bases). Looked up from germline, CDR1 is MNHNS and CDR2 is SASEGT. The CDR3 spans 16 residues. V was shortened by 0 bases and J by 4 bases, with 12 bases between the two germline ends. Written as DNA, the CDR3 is TGTGCCAGCAGTGAAGCGATTCAACAGGTTAATGAAAAACTGTTTTTT. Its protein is CASSEAIQQVNEKLFF.

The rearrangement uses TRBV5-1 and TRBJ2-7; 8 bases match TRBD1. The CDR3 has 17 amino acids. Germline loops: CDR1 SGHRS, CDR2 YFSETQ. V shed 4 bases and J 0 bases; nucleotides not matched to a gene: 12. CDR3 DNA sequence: TGCGCCAGCAGCCCTGGAGGGGCAGGGGGCCCCTCCTACGAGCAGTACTTC. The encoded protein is CASSPGGAGGPSYEQYF. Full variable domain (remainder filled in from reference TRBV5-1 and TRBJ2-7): KAGVTQTPRYLIKTRGQQVTLSCSPISGHRSVSWYQQTPGQGLQFLFEYFSETQRNKGNFPGRFSGRQFSNSRSEMNVSTLELGDSALYLCASSPGGAGGPSYEQYFGPGTRLTVT.

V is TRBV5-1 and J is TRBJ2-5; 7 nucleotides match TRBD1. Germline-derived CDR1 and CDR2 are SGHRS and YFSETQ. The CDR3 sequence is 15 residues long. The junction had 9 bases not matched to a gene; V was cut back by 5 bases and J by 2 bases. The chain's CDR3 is CASSPGQVLQETQYF. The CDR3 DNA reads TGCGCCAGCAGTCCCGGACAGGTCCTTCAAGAGACCCAGTACTTC.

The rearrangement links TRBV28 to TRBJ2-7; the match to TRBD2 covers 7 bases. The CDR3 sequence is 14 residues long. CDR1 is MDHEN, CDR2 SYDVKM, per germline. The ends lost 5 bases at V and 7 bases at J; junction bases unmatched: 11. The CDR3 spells CASSTPTGGGEQYF. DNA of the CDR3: TGTGCCAGCAGTACCCCGACGGGAGGTGGGGAGCAGTACTTC.

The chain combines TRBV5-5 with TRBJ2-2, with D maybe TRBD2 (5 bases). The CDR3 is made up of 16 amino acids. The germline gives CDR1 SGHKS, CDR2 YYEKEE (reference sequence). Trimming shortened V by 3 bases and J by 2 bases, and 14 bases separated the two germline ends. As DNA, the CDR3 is TGTGCCAGCAGCTCAGCGGCTAGTCTTAACACCGGGGAGCTGTTTTTT. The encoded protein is CASSSAASLNTGELFF.

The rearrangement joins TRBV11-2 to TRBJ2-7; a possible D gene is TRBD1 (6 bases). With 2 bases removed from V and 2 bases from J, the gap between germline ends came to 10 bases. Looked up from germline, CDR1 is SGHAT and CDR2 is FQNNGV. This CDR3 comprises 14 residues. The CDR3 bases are TGTGCCAGCAGCTTACATGGGGGCCCCTACGAGCAGTACTTC. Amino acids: CASSLHGGPYEQYF.

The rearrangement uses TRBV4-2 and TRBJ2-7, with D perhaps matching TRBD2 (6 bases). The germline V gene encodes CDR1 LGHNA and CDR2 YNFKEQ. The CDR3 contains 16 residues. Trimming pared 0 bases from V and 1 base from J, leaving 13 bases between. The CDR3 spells CASSQDLGRGSYEQYF. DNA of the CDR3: TGTGCCAGCAGCCAAGATCTGGGCCGGGGGTCCTACGAGCAGTACTTC.

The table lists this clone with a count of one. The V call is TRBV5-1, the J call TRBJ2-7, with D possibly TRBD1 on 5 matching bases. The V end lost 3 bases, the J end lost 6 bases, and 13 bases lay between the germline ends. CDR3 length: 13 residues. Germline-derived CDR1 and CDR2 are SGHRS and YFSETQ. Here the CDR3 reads CASSYAGNGEQYF. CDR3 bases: TGCGCCAGCAGCTATGCAGGGAACGGCGAGCAGTACTTC.

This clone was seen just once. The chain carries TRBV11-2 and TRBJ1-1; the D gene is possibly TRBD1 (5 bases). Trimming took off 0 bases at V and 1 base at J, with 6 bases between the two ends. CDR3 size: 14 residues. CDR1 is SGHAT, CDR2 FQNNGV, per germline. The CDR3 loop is CASSLEGGNTEAFF. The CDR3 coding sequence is TGTGCCAGCAGCTTAGAGGGGGGGAACACTGAAGCTTTCTTT.

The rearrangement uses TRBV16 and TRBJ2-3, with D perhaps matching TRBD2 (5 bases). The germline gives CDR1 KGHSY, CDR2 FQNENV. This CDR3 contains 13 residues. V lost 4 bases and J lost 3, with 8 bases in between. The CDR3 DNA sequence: TGTGCCAGCAGCCGGACGGGGACAGATACGCAGTATTTT. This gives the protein CASSRTGTDTQYF.

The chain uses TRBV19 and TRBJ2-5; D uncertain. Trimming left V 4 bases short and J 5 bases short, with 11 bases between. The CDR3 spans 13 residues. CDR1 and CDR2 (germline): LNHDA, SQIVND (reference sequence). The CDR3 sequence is CASSRSRFETQYF. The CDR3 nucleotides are TGTGCCAGTAGTAGGTCCAGGTTCGAGACCCAGTACTTC.

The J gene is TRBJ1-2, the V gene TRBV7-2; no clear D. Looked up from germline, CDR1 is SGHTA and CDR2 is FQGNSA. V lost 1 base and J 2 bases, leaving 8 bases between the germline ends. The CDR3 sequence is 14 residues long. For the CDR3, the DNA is TGTGCCAGCAGCTTAGATGCGACAAACTATGGCTACACCTTC. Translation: CASSLDATNYGYTF.

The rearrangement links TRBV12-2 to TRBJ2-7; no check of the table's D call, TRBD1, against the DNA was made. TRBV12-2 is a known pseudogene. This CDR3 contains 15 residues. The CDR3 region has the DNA TGTGCAAGTCGCTTAGGACGAGAGGGGGCATACGAGCAGTACTTC. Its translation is CASRLGREGAYEQYF.

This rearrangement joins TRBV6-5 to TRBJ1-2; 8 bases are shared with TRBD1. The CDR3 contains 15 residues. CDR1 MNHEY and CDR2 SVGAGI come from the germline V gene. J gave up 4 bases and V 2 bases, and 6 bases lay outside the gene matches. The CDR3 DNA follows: TGTGCCAGCAGTTACGGGGCAGGGGGCGGCTATGGCTACACCTTC. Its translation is CASSYGAGGGYGYTF.

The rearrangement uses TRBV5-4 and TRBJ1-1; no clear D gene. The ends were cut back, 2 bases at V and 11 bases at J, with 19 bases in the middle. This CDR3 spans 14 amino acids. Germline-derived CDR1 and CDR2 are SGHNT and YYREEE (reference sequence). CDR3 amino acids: CASSFSGSDLAAFF. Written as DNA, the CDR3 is TGTGCCAGCAGCTTTTCGGGTTCAGATCTTGCGGCTTTCTTT.

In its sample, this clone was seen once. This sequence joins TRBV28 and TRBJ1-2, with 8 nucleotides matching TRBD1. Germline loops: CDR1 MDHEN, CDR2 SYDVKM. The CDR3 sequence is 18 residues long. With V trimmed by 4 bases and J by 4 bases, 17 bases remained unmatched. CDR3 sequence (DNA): TGTGCCAGCAGTTCTTACCATCCGACAGGGGACTTCTCCTATGGCTACACCTTC. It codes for CASSSYHPTGDFSYGYTF.

This CDR3 is CASSVAGAGSTDTQYF. CDR3 sequence (DNA): TGTGCCAGCAGCGTAGCTGGAGCGGGGAGCACAGATACGCAGTATTTT. V and J are TRBV9 and TRBJ2-3; 7 nucleotides match TRBD2. Unmatched junction bases numbered 4, after V lost 0 bases and J lost 0 bases. This CDR3 contains 16 residues. The V gene's germline CDR1 is SGDLS and CDR2 YYNGEE.

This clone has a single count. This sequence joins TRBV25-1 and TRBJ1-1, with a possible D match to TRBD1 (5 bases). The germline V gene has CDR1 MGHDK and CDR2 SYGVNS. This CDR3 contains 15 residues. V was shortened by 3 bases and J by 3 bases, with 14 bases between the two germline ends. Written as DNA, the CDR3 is TGTGCCAGCAGTGACCCAACAGGTTCCGACACTGAAGCTTTCTTT. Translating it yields CASSDPTGSDTEAFF.

This chain's CDR3 is CTDRRGGGHEQYF. As DNA, the CDR3 is TGCACCGACCGACGAGGGGGGGGTCACGAGCAGTACTTC. The rearrangement links TRBV29-1 to TRBJ2-7; TRBD2 is a possible D gene (7 bases). The germline CDR1 and CDR2 sequences are SQVTM and ANQGSEA. The CDR3 is made up of 13 amino acids.

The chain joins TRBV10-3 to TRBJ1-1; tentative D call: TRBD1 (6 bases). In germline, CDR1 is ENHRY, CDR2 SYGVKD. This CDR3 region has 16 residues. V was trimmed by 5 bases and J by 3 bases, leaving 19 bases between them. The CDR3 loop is CAISPISGHWDTEAFF. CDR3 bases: TGTGCCATCAGTCCGATCTCGGGACATTGGGACACTGAAGCTTTCTTT.

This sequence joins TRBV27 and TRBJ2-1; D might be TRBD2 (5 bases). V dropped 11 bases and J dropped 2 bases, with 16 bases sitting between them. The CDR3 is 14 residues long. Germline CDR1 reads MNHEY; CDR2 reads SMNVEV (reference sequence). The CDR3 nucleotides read TGTGCCGCCAGCCCTGGACTGCCCTACAATGAGCAGTTCTTC. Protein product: CAASPGLPYNEQFF.